A selection of T cell receptor beta chains follows, all from one sample in a study of CD8 T cells in Susac syndrome. From the immunoSEQ multiplex PCR reads, TCRdb called clonotypes with MiXCR, one entry per CDR3 protein. The sample holds 200,000 to 300,000 distinct CDR3 sequences, 90% to 97% seen once. Source material: CD4+ T cells from PBMCs. Receptors were obtained from a human donor with Susac syndrome. CDR3s include the opening cysteine and the closing phenylalanine or tryptophan. A D gene is named only where the DNA matches it firmly. A row's size may be missing; if present it is once, few, many or a size class.

abundance,v_gene,len,j_gene,d_gene,CDR3nt,CDR3aa
few,TRBV29-1,11,TRBJ2-7,-,TGCAGCGTAGCCACAGGCAACGAGCAGTACTTC,CSVATGNEQYF
-,TRBV18,13,TRBJ1-1,TRBD1,TGTGCCAGCTCCCAGGGGGCGACCACTGAAGCTTTCTTT,CASSQGATTEAFF
-,TRBV3-1,14,TRBJ1-2,-,TGTGCCAGCAGCCCCCAGACACAGTCGGGTGGCTACACCTTC,CASSPQTQSGGYTF
-,TRBV6-5,15,TRBJ2-7,-,TGTGCCAGCAGTTCAACAGGGCTAAGTTTCCACGAGCAGTACTTC,CASSSTGLSFHEQYF
-,TRBV12-3/TRBV12-4,11,TRBJ1-2,-,TGTGCCAGCAGCCCAGCGACCGCTATCACCTTC,CASSPATAITF
-,TRBV29-1,16,TRBJ1-1,-,TGCAGCGTAGGAAGGGGAGAGGGGTGGTGGAACACTGAAGCTTTCTTT,CSVGRGEGWWNTEAFF
-,TRBV14,14,TRBJ2-5,-,TGTGCCAGCAGCCATTGGCAGGGTCAAGAGACCCAGTACTTC,CASSHWQGQETQYF
-,TRBV20-1,12,TRBJ2-3,TRBD1,TGCAGTGCTACCTTTACAGGGGGAACGCAGTATTTT,CSATFTGGTQYF
-,TRBV29-1,11,TRBJ2-7,-,TGCAGCGGTGGACTCGCGTCCGAGCAGTACTTC,CSGGLASEQYF
-,TRBV5-1,14,TRBJ2-7,TRBD2,TGCGCCAGCAGTCGAGCGGGAGGGCTCCCCGAGCAGTACTTC,CASSRAGGLPEQYF
-,TRBV6-2/TRBV6-3,14,TRBJ1-2,-,TGTGCCAGCAGTTACTCGAACTCCAAAGGCCGCTACACCTTC,CASSYSNSKGRYTF
-,TRBV15,12,TRBJ1-1,-,TGTGCCACCGCGGCTGGGAGTACGTGGGCTTTCTTT,CATAAGSTWAFF
-,TRBV19,13,TRBJ2-7,-,TGTGCCAGTAGTGCCAATTCCCCCTACGAGCAGTACTTC,CASSANSPYEQYF
-,TRBV18,13,TRBJ1-1,-,TGTGCCAGCTCAGTCGGAGAGAACACTGAAGCTTTCTTT,CASSVGENTEAFF
-,TRBV3-1,15,TRBJ1-1,-,TGTGCCAGCAGACCAAGGAGAGGGAGTCGCACTGAAGCTTTCTTT,CASRPRRGSRTEAFF
few,TRBV27,12,TRBJ2-1,-,TGTGCCAGCAGTTTAACGGGGGATGAGCAGTTCTTC,CASSLTGDEQFF
-,TRBV29-1,12,TRBJ2-7,-,TGCAGCGTGGTTACAGAATACTACGAGCAGTACTTC,CSVVTEYYEQYF
-,TRBV14,13,TRBJ1-1,-,TGTGCCAGCAGCCCCAATTGGGGCACTGAAGCTTTCTTT,CASSPNWGTEAFF
-,TRBV29-1,10,TRBJ1-2,-,TGCAGCGTACCCTTGGGTGGCTACACCTTC,CSVPLGGYTF
-,TRBV3-1,16,TRBJ2-7,TRBD2,TGTGCCAGCAGCCAAAGTGGGGGAGGGACCCCCTACGAGCAGTACTTC,CASSQSGGGTPYEQYF
few,TRBV27,14,TRBJ1-2,-,TGTGCCAGCAGTTTGTCTAGAGCTAACTATGGCTACACCTTC,CASSLSRANYGYTF
-,TRBV24-1,17,TRBJ1-1,TRBD1,TGTGCCACCAGTGATATTCCCGGGTCGACAGGGTTTGCTGAAGCTTTCTTT,CATSDIPGSTGFAEAFF
-,TRBV14,13,TRBJ1-1,-,TGTGCCAGCAGCCTCGACACCTACACTGAAGCTTTCTTT,CASSLDTYTEAFF
-,TRBV5-1,15,TRBJ1-1,-,TGCGCCAGCAGCCCGTACTCTGGAATTGGGGCTGAAGCTTTCTTT,CASSPYSGIGAEAFF
-,TRBV29-1,13,TRBJ1-5,-,TGCAGCGTTGCGACAGCAAACAATCAGCCCCAGCATTTT,CSVATANNQPQHF
-,TRBV27,16,TRBJ2-7,TRBD1,TGTGCCAGCAGTTTATGGTCGGGACAGGGTAGCTACGAGCAGTACTTC,CASSLWSGQGSYEQYF
-,TRBV4-2,14,TRBJ1-2,TRBD1,TGTGCCAGCAGCCCTGGACAGGGCGACTATGGCTACACCTTC,CASSPGQGDYGYTF
-,TRBV18,17,TRBJ2-1,TRBD2,TGTGCCAGCTCACCACTAGCGGGAGGGCGCTCCTACAATGAGCAGTTCTTC,CASSPLAGGRSYNEQFF
once,TRBV29-1,14,TRBJ1-2,-,TGCAGCGTTGAACCAAATTTAGTGGGGGACGGCTACACCTTC,CSVEPNLVGDGYTF
once,TRBV20-1,11,TRBJ1-2,-,TGCAGTGCTAGTGGCCAGCGTGGCTACACCTTC,CSASGQRGYTF
-,TRBV27,15,TRBJ2-1,-,TGTGCCAGCAGTTTAAAAGGGGGAGGTTACAATGAGCAGTTCTTC,CASSLKGGGYNEQFF
-,TRBV30,15,TRBJ2-3,TRBD2,TGTGCCTGGAACTCAATCCGCGGGAGGACAGATACGCAGTATTTT,CAWNSIRGRTDTQYF
-,TRBV24-1,16,TRBJ2-7,TRBD1,TGTGCCACCAGTGACCCCCGACAGGGGGGCGTCGGTGAGCAGTACTTC,CATSDPRQGGVGEQYF
-,TRBV7-9,14,TRBJ1-5,-,TGTGCCAGCAGCTCGGGAGCAGCAAATCAGCCCCAGCATTTT,CASSSGAANQPQHF
-,TRBV12-3/TRBV12-4,16,TRBJ1-5,TRBD1,TGTGCCAGCAGTTCCCTGGGACAGGGTCTCCATCAGCCCCAGCATTTT,CASSSLGQGLHQPQHF
-,TRBV20-1,15,TRBJ1-5,TRBD1,TGCAGTGCCAACGACAGGGGGGTCACCAATCAGCCCCAGCATTTT,CSANDRGVTNQPQHF
-,TRBV5-1,13,TRBJ2-5,-,TGCGCCAGCAGCTTGGCCCCAATGGAGACCCAGTACTTC,CASSLAPMETQYF
once,TRBV27,14,TRBJ1-5,TRBD1,TGTGCCAGCCAGGGACAGGGAAGCAATCAGCCCCAGCATTTT,CASQGQGSNQPQHF
-,TRBV29-1,13,TRBJ2-5,-,TGCAGCGTTGGAGAAAAGCTCCAAGAGACCCAGTACTTC,CSVGEKLQETQYF
-,TRBV20-1,12,TRBJ1-1,-,TGCAGTGCTAGCTGGCAGAACACTGAAGCTTTCTTT,CSASWQNTEAFF
-,TRBV10-3,12,TRBJ2-3,-,TGTGCCATCAGTGGGGGGTGGGATACGCAGTATTTT,CAISGGWDTQYF
-,TRBV9,17,TRBJ1-2,-,TGTGCCAGCAGCTACGGCCTTAGGACAGCAGATACGGCTGGCTACACCTTC,CASSYGLRTADTAGYTF
-,TRBV12-3/TRBV12-4,14,TRBJ2-2,TRBD2,TGTGCCAGTAGACTAGCGGGTGGTCCCGGGGAGCTGTTTTTT,CASRLAGGPGELFF
once,TRBV29-1,11,TRBJ1-1,-,TGCAGCGTTTCTGACCCAGGGGAAGCTTTCTTT,CSVSDPGEAFF
once,TRBV20-1,15,TRBJ1-1,-,TGCAGTGCTAGAGCTCGGACAGTAGGGTGGACTGAAGCTTTCTTT,CSARARTVGWTEAFF
once,TRBV20-1,12,TRBJ2-5,-,TGCAGTGCCCAGGGCCCGGCAGAGACCCAGTACTTC,CSAQGPAETQYF
-,TRBV7-9,12,TRBJ2-5,-,TGTGCCAGCAGCTTAAAAGGGGGGACCCAGTACTTC,CASSLKGGTQYF
-,TRBV29-1,15,TRBJ2-2,TRBD2,TGCAGCGGGCGGACTAGCGGCCCGAGTACCGGGGAGCTGTTTTTT,CSGRTSGPSTGELFF
-,TRBV20-1,14,TRBJ2-5,TRBD1,TGCAGTGCTAGAGACCCACAGGGGAGAGAGACCCAGTACTTC,CSARDPQGRETQYF
-,TRBV6-4,17,TRBJ1-4,-,TGTGCCAGCAGCGAGACGCCACCCGGACAACCATTGAAGAAACTGTTTTTT,CASSETPPGQPLKKLFF
-,TRBV30,12,TRBJ2-1,-,TGTGCCTGGAGCCGCTCCTACAATGAGCAGTTCTTC,CAWSRSYNEQFF
-,TRBV11-3,16,TRBJ2-7,TRBD2,TGTGCCAGCAGCTTTTGGACTAGCGGAGGCAACTACGAGCAGTACTTC,CASSFWTSGGNYEQYF
few,TRBV7-9,12,TRBJ2-1,-,TGTGCCAGCAGCTTGGGGGTAGATGAGCAGTTCTTC,CASSLGVDEQFF
-,TRBV7-9,14,TRBJ2-2,TRBD1,TGTGCCAGCAGCTTACAGGGGGCAGACGGGGAGCTGTTTTTT,CASSLQGADGELFF
once,TRBV20-1,15,TRBJ2-3,TRBD2,TGCAGTGCTACCGGGGGACTAGCGGGAGCGGATACGCAGTATTTT,CSATGGLAGADTQYF